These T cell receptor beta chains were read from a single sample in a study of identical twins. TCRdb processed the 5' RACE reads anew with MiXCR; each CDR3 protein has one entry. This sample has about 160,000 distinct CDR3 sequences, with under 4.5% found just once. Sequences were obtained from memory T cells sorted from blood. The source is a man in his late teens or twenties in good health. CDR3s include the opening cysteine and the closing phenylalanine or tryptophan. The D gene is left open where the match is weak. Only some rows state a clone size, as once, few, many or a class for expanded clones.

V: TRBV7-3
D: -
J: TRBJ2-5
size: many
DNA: TGTGCCAGCAGCTATGGGACTTCCCAAGAGACCCAGTACTTC
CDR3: CASSYGTSQETQYF

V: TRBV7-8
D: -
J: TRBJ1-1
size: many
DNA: TGTGCCAGCAGCTTCGGTCACCTTGAATCAGAAGCTTTCTTT
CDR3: CASSFGHLESEAFF

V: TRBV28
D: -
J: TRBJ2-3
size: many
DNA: TGTGCCAGCAGTTTTTCCCAGCTAGCCCGGCAGTATTTT
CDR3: CASSFSQLARQYF

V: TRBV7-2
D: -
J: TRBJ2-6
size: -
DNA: TGTGCCAGCAGCTTAGCCCCGGGGATCGGGGCCAACGTCCTGACTTTC
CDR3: CASSLAPGIGANVLTF

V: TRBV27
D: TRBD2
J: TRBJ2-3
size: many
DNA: TGTGCCAGCAGTCACGCTAGCGGGATCCGCACAGATACGCAGTATTTT
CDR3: CASSHASGIRTDTQYF

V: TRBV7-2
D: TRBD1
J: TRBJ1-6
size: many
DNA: TGTGCCAGCAGCCTACAGGGGTATAATTCACCCCTCCACTTT
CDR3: CASSLQGYNSPLHF

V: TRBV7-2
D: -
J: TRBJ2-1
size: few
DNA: TGTGCCAGCAGCCTCCGGGACATCTCCTACAATGAGCAGTTCTTC
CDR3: CASSLRDISYNEQFF

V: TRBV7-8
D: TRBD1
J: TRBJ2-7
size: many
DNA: TGTGCCAGCAGCCCCGGGACAGTCTACGAGCAGTACTTC
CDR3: CASSPGTVYEQYF

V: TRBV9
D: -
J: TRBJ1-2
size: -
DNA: TGTGCCAGCAGCACGAGCTTTTTGGGGGCCTATGGCTACACCTTC
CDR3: CASSTSFLGAYGYTF

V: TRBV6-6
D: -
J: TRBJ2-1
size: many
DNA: TGTGCCAGCAGTTACGGCACCGACAATGAGCAGTTCTTC
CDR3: CASSYGTDNEQFF

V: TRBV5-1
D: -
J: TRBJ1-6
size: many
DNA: TGCGCCAGCAGCTTGGCCACACTTAATTCACCCCTCCACTTT
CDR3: CASSLATLNSPLHF

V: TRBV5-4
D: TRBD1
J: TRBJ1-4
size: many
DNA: TGTGCCAGCAGCTTGAGGACAGGGGAGGGTGAAAAACTGTTTTTT
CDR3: CASSLRTGEGEKLFF

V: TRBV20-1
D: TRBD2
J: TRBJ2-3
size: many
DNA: TGCAGTGCGCAGCGGGAGGGCCCTTCCGGCACAGATACGCAGTATTTT
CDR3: CSAQREGPSGTDTQYF

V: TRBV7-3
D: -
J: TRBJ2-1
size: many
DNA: TGTGCCAGCAGCTTATCGGCTTCCTACAATGAGCAGTTCTTC
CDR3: CASSLSASYNEQFF

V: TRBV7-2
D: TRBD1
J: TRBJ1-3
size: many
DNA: TGTGCCAGCAGCCTGATGCGAGGACAGGGGGAAGGAAACACCATATATTTT
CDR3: CASSLMRGQGEGNTIYF

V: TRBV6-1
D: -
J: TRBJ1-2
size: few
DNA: TGTGCCAGCAGTCAGGGGCTGATCTATGGCTACACCTTC
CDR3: CASSQGLIYGYTF

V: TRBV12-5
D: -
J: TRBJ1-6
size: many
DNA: TGTGCTAGTGGTTCGCTGATCGGACACGTCGTTAATTCACCCCTCCACTTT
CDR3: CASGSLIGHVVNSPLHF

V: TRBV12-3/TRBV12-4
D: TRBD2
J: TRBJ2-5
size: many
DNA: TGTGCCAGCACTTTAGGGCTAGCGGAAGAGACCCAGTACTTC
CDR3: CASTLGLAEETQYF

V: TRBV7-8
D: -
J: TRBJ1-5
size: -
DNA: TGTGCCAGCAGCTTAGCGTTAACAGGCAATCAGCCCCAGCATTTT
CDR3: CASSLALTGNQPQHF

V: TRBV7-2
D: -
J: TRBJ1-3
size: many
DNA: TGTGCCAGCAGCAGAATGCAGGGATCAGGAAACACCATATATTTT
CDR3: CASSRMQGSGNTIYF

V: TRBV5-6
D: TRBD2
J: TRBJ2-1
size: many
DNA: TGTGCCAGCAGCTCGGGACTAGCGGGAGATCTGAGGGATGAGCAGTTCTTC
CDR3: CASSSGLAGDLRDEQFF

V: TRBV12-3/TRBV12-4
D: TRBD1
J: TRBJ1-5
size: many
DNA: TGTGCCAGCAGTCCCCGGGACAGGGCCAATCAGCCCCAGCATTTT
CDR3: CASSPRDRANQPQHF

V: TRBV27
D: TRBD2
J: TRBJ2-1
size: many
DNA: TGTGCCAGCAGTTTCCTTTCTGCGGGAGGGCTAAATGAGCAGTTCTTC
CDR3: CASSFLSAGGLNEQFF

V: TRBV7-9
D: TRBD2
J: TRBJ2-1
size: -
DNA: TGTGCCAGCAGCTCACGGACTAGCGGGAGGGGAAACGAGCAGTTCTTC
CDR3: CASSSRTSGRGNEQFF

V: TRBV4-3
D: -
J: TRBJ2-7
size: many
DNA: TGCGCCAGCAGCCAAGATTGGACAGAGCAGTACTTC
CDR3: CASSQDWTEQYF

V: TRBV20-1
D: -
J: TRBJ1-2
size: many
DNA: TGCAGTGCTCTAGGACCCCCGGGCTACACCTTC
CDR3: CSALGPPGYTF

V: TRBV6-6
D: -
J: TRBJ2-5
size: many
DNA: TGTGCCAGCAGAGGAGCGGGAGAGACCCAGTACTTC
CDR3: CASRGAGETQYF

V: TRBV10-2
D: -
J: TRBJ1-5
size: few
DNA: TGCGCCAGCAGTGAGGGGGGAGGCCGCAATCAGCCCCAGCATTTT
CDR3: CASSEGGGRNQPQHF

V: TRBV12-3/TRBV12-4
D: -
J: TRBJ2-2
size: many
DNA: TGTGCCAGCAAGGATATAGGCGGGGAGCTGTTTTTT
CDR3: CASKDIGGELFF

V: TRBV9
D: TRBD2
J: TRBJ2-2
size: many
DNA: TGTGCCAGCAGCCCCTTAGCGGGGATCGGGGAGCTGTTTTTT
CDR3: CASSPLAGIGELFF

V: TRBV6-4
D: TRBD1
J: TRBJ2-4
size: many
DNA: TGTGCCAGCAGCTTTTCCCAGGGGGAGAGGAACATTCAGTACTTC
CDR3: CASSFSQGERNIQYF

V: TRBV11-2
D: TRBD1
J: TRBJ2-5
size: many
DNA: TGTGCCAGCAAAACTATTGGACAGGGTCAAGAGACCCAGTACTTC
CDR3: CASKTIGQGQETQYF

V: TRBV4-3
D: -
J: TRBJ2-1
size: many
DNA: TGCGCCAGCAGCCAATCAACCGGGAATGAGCAGTTCTTC
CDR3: CASSQSTGNEQFF

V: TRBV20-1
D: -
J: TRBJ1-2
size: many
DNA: TGCAGTGCCCGGCACGGCGTCTCAAACTATGGCTACACCTTC
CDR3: CSARHGVSNYGYTF

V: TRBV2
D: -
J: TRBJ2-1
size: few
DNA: TGTGCCAGCAGTGATGATACCGCCCCCAATGAGCAGTTCTTC
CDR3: CASSDDTAPNEQFF

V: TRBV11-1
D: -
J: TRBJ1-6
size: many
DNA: TGTGCCAGCAGCCAAAGACAACTTTCTAATTCACCCCTCCACTTT
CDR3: CASSQRQLSNSPLHF

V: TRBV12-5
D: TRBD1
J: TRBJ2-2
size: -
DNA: TGTGCTAGTGGTTTGGTACAGGGGGCGAACGGGGAGCTGTTTTTT
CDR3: CASGLVQGANGELFF

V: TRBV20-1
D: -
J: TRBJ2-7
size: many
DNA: TGCAGTGCTAATTGGGGGGCCGACGAGCAGTACTTC
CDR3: CSANWGADEQYF

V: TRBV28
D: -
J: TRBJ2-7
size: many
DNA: TGTGCCAGCAGTCCTCCGGTGGGCGGATCTTACGAGCAGTACTTC
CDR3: CASSPPVGGSYEQYF

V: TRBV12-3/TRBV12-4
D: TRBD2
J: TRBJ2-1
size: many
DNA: TGTGCCAGCAGTTTGGCGGGAGGGCCTTTTAATGAGCAGTTCTTC
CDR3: CASSLAGGPFNEQFF

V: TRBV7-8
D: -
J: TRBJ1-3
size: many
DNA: TGTGCCAGCAGCTTAGCGGGGCGGCTGAACTCTGGAAACACCATATATTTT
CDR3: CASSLAGRLNSGNTIYF

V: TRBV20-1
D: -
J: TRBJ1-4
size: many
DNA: TGCAGTGGTCACGAAGATGAAAAACTGTTTTTT
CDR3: CSGHEDEKLFF

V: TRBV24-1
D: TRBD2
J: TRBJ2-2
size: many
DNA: TGTGCCACGACTAGCGGGAGTTTGAACACCGGGGAGCTGTTTTTT
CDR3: CATTSGSLNTGELFF